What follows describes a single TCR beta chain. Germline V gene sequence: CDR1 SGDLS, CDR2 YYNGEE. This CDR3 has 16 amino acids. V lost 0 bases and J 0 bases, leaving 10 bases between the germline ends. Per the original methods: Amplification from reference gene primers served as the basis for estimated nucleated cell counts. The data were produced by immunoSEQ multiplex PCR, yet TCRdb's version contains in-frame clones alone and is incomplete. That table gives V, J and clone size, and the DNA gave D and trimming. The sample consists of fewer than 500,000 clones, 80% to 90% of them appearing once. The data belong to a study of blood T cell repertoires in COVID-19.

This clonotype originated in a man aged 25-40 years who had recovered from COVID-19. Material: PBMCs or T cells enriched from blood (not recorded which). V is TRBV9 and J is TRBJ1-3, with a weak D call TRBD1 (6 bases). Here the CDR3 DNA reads TGTGCCAGCAGCGTAGTACAGGGCGCCTCTGGAAACACCATATATTTT. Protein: CASSVVQGASGNTIYF.